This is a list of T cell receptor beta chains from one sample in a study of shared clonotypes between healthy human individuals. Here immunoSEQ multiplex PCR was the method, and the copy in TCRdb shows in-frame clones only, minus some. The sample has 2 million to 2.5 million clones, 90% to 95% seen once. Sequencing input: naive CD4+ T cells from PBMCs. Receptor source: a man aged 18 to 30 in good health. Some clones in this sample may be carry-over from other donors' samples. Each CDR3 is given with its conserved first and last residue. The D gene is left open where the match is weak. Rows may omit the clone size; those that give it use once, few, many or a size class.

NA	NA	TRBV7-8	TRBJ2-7	CASSSSSAYPYEQYF	TGTGCCAGCAGCTCGAGCTCAGCCTACCCCTACGAGCAGTACTTC
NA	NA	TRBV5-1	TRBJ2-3	CASSLGAGDTQYF	TGCGCCAGCAGCTTGGGGGCTGGGGATACGCAGTATTTT
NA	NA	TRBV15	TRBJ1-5	CATSRDVAGMGQPQHF	TGTGCCACCAGCAGAGATGTGGCAGGGATGGGTCAGCCCCAGCATTTT
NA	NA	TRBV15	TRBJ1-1	CATSRDRTNTEAFF	TGTGCCACCAGCCGCGACAGGACGAACACTGAAGCTTTCTTT
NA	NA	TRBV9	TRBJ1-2	CASSVGSNYGYTF	TGTGCCAGCAGCGTAGGCTCTAACTATGGCTACACCTTC
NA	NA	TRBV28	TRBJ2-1	CASSLSSRGLGYNEQFF	TGTGCCAGCAGTTTATCAAGCAGGGGCCTAGGGTACAATGAGCAGTTCTTC
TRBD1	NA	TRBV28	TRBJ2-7	CASKQGGSSYEQYF	TGTGCCAGCAAGCAAGGGGGCAGTTCCTACGAGCAGTACTTC
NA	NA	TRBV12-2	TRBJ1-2	CASRLARTGDLVYGYTF	TGTGCAAGTCGCTTAGCGCGGACAGGGGACTTGGTCTATGGCTACACCTTC
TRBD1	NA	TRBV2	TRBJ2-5	CASSKQGLGETQYF	TGTGCCAGCAGCAAACAGGGGTTAGGAGAGACCCAGTACTTC
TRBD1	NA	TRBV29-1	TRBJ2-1	CSEISGGASDEQFF	TGCAGCGAGATCTCAGGGGGCGCTTCCGATGAGCAGTTCTTC
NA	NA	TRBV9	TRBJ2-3	CASSVLADYDTQYF	TGTGCCAGCAGCGTATTAGCAGACTACGATACGCAGTATTTT
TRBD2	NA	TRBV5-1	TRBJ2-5	CASSLGLAGVQETQYF	TGCGCCAGCAGCTTGGGACTAGCGGGGGTCCAGGAGACCCAGTACTTC
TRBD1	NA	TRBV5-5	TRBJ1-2	CASSSPTGLGGYGYTF	TGTGCCAGCAGCTCACCGACAGGGCTCGGGGGGTATGGCTACACCTTC
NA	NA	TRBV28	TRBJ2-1	CASLGGGLSYNEQFF	TGTGCCTCCCTGGGGGGAGGCCTCTCCTACAATGAGCAGTTCTTC
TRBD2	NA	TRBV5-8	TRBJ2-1	CASTRTTGTTKYNEQFF	TGTGCCAGCACCCGTACGACCGGGACTACCAAATACAATGAGCAGTTCTTC
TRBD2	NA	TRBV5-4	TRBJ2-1	CASSGTAGGVANEQFF	TGTGCCAGCAGCGGGACGGCGGGAGGAGTAGCCAATGAGCAGTTCTTC
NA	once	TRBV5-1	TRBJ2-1	CASSTAVPSYNEQFF	TGCGCCAGCAGCACGGCGGTTCCCTCCTACAATGAGCAGTTCTTC
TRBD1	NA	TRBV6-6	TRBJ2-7	CASSYGRTGGSYEQYF	TGTGCCAGCAGTTACGGGCGGACAGGTGGGTCCTACGAGCAGTACTTC
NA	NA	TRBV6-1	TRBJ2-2	CASSQWGATGELFF	TGTGCCAGCAGTCAATGGGGTGCCACCGGGGAGCTGTTTTTT
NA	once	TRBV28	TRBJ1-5	CASSPYGGTHF	TGTGCCAGCAGCCCGTATGGGGGAACGCATTTT
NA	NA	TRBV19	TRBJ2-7	CASSPRGTVYEQYF	TGTGCCAGTAGTCCCCGGGGGACAGTCTACGAGCAGTACTTC
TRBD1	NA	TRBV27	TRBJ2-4	CASSLVGMDRGWPKNIQYF	TGTGCCAGCAGTTTAGTAGGGATGGACAGGGGTTGGCCCAAAAACATTCAGTACTTC
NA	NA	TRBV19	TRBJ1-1	CASRESGGTEAFF	TGTGCCAGTAGGGAGTCGGGTGGGACTGAAGCTTTCTTT
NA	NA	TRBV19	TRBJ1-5	CASSIHLGRWHF	TGTGCCAGTAGTATACATTTAGGACGGTGGCATTTT
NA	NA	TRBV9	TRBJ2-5	CASSVVVGETQYF	TGTGCCAGCAGCGTAGTTGTGGGAGAGACCCAGTACTTC
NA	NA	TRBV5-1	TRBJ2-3	CASRGGLPRTDTQYF	TGCGCCAGCAGAGGGGGTCTCCCACGCACAGATACGCAGTATTTT
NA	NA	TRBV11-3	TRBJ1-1	CASSFGPITEAFF	TGTGCCAGCAGCTTCGGACCCATCACTGAAGCTTTCTTT
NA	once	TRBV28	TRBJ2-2	CASRDRGTGELFF	TGTGCCAGCAGGGATAGGGGGACCGGGGAGCTGTTTTTT
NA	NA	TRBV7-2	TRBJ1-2	CASSLGRVYGYTF	TGTGCCAGCAGCTTAGGTCGGGTTTATGGCTACACCTTC
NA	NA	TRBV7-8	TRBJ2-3	CASSTDRPDTQYF	TGTGCCAGCAGCACGGACAGACCAGATACGCAGTATTTT
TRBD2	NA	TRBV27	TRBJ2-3	CASSSSGIRSTDTQYF	TGTGCCAGCAGTTCTAGCGGGATTAGGAGCACAGATACGCAGTATTTT
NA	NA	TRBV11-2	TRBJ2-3	CASSLGFTDTQYF	TGTGCCAGCAGCTTAGGGTTCACAGATACGCAGTATTTT
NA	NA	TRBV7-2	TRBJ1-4	CASSLYRLGTNEKLFF	TGTGCCAGCAGCCTTTACCGTCTCGGAACTAATGAAAAACTGTTTTTT
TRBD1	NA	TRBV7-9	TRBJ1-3	CASSPLDRGPGNTIYF	TGTGCCAGCAGCCCATTAGACAGGGGGCCTGGAAACACCATATATTTT
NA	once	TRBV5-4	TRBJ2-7	CASTKIGTLAYEQYF	TGTGCCAGCACTAAAATTGGAACTTTGGCCTACGAGCAGTACTTC
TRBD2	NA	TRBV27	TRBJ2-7	CASSANSGRAYEQYF	TGTGCCAGCAGTGCAAATAGCGGGAGGGCCTACGAGCAGTACTTC
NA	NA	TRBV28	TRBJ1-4	CASSSAGGLAEKLFF	TGTGCCAGCAGTTCGGCGGGGGGACTGGCGGAAAAACTGTTTTTT
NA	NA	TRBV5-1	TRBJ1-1	CASSLRLNTEAFF	TGCGCCAGCAGCCTGCGGTTGAACACTGAAGCTTTCTTT
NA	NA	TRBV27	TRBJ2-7	CASSLWSSGRRPYEQYF	TGTGCCAGCAGTTTATGGTCCTCGGGGCGCAGGCCCTACGAGCAGTACTTC
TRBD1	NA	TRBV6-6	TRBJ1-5	CASSGDRVYEPQHF	TGTGCCAGCAGTGGAGACAGGGTCTATGAGCCCCAGCATTTT
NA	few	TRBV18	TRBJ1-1	CASSPKLNTEAFF	TGTGCCAGCTCACCAAAGCTGAACACTGAAGCTTTCTTT
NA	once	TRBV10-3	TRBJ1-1	CAISGRVDSGNTEAFF	TGTGCCATCAGTGGCAGGGTAGACAGCGGCAACACTGAAGCTTTCTTT
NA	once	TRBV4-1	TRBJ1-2	CASSQDRGGQANRYGYTF	TGCGCCAGCAGCCAAGATCGGGGGGGACAAGCCAACCGCTATGGCTACACCTTC
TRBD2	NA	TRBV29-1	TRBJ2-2	CSGRAGTGRELFF	TGCAGCGGACGAGCGGGGACGGGGAGGGAGCTGTTTTTT
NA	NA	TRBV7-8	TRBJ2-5	CASSLRIQVGEETQYF	TGTGCCAGCAGCTTACGAATACAGGTTGGGGAAGAGACCCAGTACTTC
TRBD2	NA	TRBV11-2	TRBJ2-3	CASSKSGRWIDTQYF	TGTGCCAGCAGTAAAAGCGGGAGATGGATAGATACGCAGTATTTT
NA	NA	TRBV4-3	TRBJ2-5	CASSQDARVGETQYF	TGCGCCAGCAGCCAAGACGCTAGGGTGGGGGAGACCCAGTACTTC
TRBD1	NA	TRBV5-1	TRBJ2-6	CASSTSPGTGQLSGANVLTF	TGCGCCAGCAGCACAAGCCCCGGGACAGGACAACTATCTGGGGCCAACGTCCTGACTTTC
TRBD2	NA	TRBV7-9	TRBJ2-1	CASSFSSGMSEQFF	TGTGCCAGCAGCTTCTCTAGCGGGATGAGTGAGCAGTTCTTC
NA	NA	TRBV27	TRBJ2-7	CASRRTASEQYF	TGTGCCAGCAGGAGGACAGCCTCCGAGCAGTACTTC
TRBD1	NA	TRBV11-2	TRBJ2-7	CASSPLQGNYEQYF	TGTGCCAGCAGCCCCCTACAGGGGAACTACGAGCAGTACTTC
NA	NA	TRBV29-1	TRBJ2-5	CSVSAGPQETQYF	TGCAGCGTTTCGGCGGGCCCCCAAGAGACCCAGTACTTC
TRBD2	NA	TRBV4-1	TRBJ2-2	CASTTTGLAGVGNTGELFF	TGCGCCAGCACCACGACGGGACTAGCGGGAGTCGGGAACACCGGGGAGCTGTTTTTT
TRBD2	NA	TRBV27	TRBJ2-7	CASSLLAGGYEQYF	TGTGCCAGCAGTTTGCTAGCGGGAGGTTACGAGCAGTACTTC
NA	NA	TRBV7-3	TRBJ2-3	CASSLSQGRTDTQYF	TGTGCCAGCAGCTTAAGTCAGGGTAGGACAGATACGCAGTATTTT